Detailed here is one T cell receptor beta chain. The count of this clone is one. No antigen is known for it. There are no base qualities to consult, and no much larger clone falls within one base. The library relied on the immunoSEQ multiplex PCR assay. The table was pulled from immuneACCESS by TCRdb, which kept in-frame rearrangements only. Such tables lose some clones; where checked, under half of the loss comes from unresolved V genes, and the rest has no known cause. In this sample the table shows about 64,000 clones, 80% to 95% of which occur a single time. The leading ten clones occupy more than 1.3% of the sample. This sample is part of a study of T cell changes during pregnancy in multiple sclerosis (dated by TCRdb to 2018 to 2020). As for the study more broadly: In women with multiple sclerosis, the researchers looked at how the T cell repertoire shifted as pregnancy progressed.

Its CDR3 holds 14 amino acids, cysteine through phenylalanine. Of all the DNA, just the CDR3 is kept, 42 bases in frame from base 1. CDR1 is given as SGHAT and CDR2 as FQNNGV, both from the germline V gene. The junction shows trimming of 2 bases on V and 3 bases on J, plus 7 bases between the germline ends. The source of this sequence is a female donor with multiple sclerosis, enrolled in a pregnancy study. This material consisted of peripheral blood, taken in the second trimester of pregnancy. The chain employs TRBV11-2 and TRBJ1-4; the D gene remains uncertain. The nucleotide sequence reads as follows: TGTGCCAGCAGCTTACCCGGGGCTAATGAAAAACTGTTTTTT. The translation is CASSLPGANEKLFF.